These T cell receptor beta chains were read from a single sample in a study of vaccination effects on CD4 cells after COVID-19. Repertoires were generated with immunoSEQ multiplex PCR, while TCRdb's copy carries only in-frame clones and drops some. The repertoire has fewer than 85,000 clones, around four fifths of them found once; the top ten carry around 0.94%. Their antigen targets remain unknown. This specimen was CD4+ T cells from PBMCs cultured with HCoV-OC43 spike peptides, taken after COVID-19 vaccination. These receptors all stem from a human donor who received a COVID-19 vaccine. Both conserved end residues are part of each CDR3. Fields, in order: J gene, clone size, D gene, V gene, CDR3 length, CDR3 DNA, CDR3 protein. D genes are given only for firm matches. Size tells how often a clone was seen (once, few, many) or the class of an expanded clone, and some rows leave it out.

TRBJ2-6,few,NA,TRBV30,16,TGTGCCTGGGGACGGGACGCTCGCTCTGGGGCCAACGTCCTGACTTTC,CAWGRDARSGANVLTF
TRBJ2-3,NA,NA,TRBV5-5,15,TGTGCCAGCAGCCGGGCCCCTACGGGCACAGATACGCAGTATTTT,CASSRAPTGTDTQYF
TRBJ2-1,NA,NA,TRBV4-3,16,TGCGCCAGCAGCCAAGGACAGGACAGAAACTACAATGAGCAGTTCTTC,CASSQGQDRNYNEQFF
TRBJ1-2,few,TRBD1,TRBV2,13,TGTGCCAGCACAGGGGGTCTGATGGGAGGCTACACCTTC,CASTGGLMGGYTF
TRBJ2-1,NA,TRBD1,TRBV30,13,TGTGCCTGGAGTGCTACAGGGGAAGGTGAGCAGTTCTTC,CAWSATGEGEQFF
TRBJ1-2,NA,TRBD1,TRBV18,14,TGTGCCAGCTCTCGGGGGACAGTTAACTATGGCTACACCTTC,CASSRGTVNYGYTF
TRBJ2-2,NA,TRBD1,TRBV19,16,TGTGCCAGTAGTTCAAGGACAGGGTGGAACACCGGGGAGCTGTTTTTT,CASSSRTGWNTGELFF
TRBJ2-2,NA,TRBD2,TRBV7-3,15,TGTGCCAGCAGTTCCGCGGGGGGGCAAACCGGGGAGCTGTTTTTT,CASSSAGGQTGELFF
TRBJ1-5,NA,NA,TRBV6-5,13,TGTGCCAGCAGTCTCAACCGAGGTCAGCCCCAGCATTTT,CASSLNRGQPQHF
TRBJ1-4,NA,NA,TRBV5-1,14,TGCGCCAGCAGCATAGGGATGGCTAATGAAAAACTGTTTTTT,CASSIGMANEKLFF
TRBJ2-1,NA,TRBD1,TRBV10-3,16,TGTGCCACCGTCCCGGGACAGGGAAGGGGCTACAATGAGCAGTTCTTC,CATVPGQGRGYNEQFF
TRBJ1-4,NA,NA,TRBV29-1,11,TGCAGCGCAAGGACTGGCGAAAAACTGTTTTTT,CSARTGEKLFF
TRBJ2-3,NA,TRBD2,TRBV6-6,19,TGTGCCAGCAGTCCTCCTCTAGCGGGGGGCCCCTCTAGCACAGATACGCAGTATTTT,CASSPPLAGGPSSTDTQYF
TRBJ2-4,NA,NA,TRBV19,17,TGTGCCAGTAGTATAGTTGGGGGTGGGGTAGCCAAAAACATTCAGTACTTC,CASSIVGGGVAKNIQYF